This T cell receptor beta chain was sequenced in a study of T cells in Graves' hyperthyroidism and ophthalmopathy. RNA transcripts were the template for amplifying TCR beta CDR3 regions. The primer set for the first-round RT-PCR of the TCR CDR3 was HTBI. TCRdb re-derived calls from the multiplex PCR reads in MiXCR, one entry per CDR3 protein. The sample lists around 720,000 distinct CDR3 sequences; about a third were seen once. This clonotype was counted ten times or more. This CDR3 region has 13 residues. Trimming removed 7 bases from V and 6 bases from J; junction bases left unmatched: 7. Per the germline V gene, CDR1 is SEHNR and CDR2 is FQNEAQ (reference sequence).

This TCR was sampled from a woman aged 35 to 49 with Graves' hyperthyroidism. The sample comprised blood. The chain links TRBV7-9 to TRBJ2-7, with 9 bases matching TRBD1. The CDR3 bases are TGTGCCAGCACACAAACAGGGGGCGGCGAGCAGTACTTC. Translating it yields CASTQTGGGEQYF.